The rows below give T cell receptor beta chains drawn from one sample of a study of T cells in Graves' hyperthyroidism and ophthalmopathy. From the multiplex PCR reads, TCRdb called clonotypes with MiXCR, one entry per CDR3 protein. The repertoire consists of 300,000 to 450,000 distinct CDR3 sequences, with 15% to 17% occurring once and the leading ten covering 25% to 35%. Sequencing was performed on blood. Source of these receptors: a woman in her late teens or twenties with Graves' hyperthyroidism that later progressed to Graves' ophthalmopathy. CDR3s include the opening cysteine and the closing phenylalanine or tryptophan. The D gene is left open where the match is weak. Clone size is shown for a subset of rows, as once, few, many or a class of expanded clone.

j_call clone_size v_call d_call cdr3_aa cdr3_nt
TRBJ2-5 few TRBV12-3/TRBV12-4 TRBD1 CASSPPGQVGGTQYF TGTGCCAGCAGTCCCCCGGGACAGGTAGGGGGAACCCAGTACTTC
TRBJ1-5 - TRBV30 - CAWSVGGRRSNQPQHF TGTGCCTGGAGTGTCGGGGGACGCCGGAGCAATCAGCCCCAGCATTTT
TRBJ2-7 few TRBV4-2 - CASSQDFEQYF TGTGCCAGCAGCCAAGATTTCGAGCAGTACTTC
TRBJ1-5 few TRBV24-1 - CATSERATQPQHF TGTGCCACCAGTGAGAGGGCAACCCAGCCCCAGCATTTT
TRBJ2-3 many TRBV28 - CASSTGTVVGTDTQYF TGTGCCAGCAGCACGGGGACGGTTGTTGGCACAGATACGCAGTATTTT
TRBJ2-3 - TRBV6-1 TRBD1 CASSEKGQNTDTQYF TGTGCCAGCAGTGAAAAGGGACAGAACACAGATACGCAGTATTTT
TRBJ2-3 many TRBV13 TRBD1 CASSLFNRGPDTQYF TGTGCCAGCAGCCTATTTAACAGGGGGCCAGATACGCAGTATTTT
TRBJ2-7 many TRBV6-2/TRBV6-3 TRBD1 CASSWGQFPYEQYF TGTGCCAGCAGTTGGGGACAGTTCCCCTACGAGCAGTACTTC
TRBJ2-2 many TRBV9 - CASSVEHLGGTGELFF TGTGCCAGCAGCGTAGAGCACCTTGGGGGCACCGGGGAGCTGTTTTTT
TRBJ1-1 many TRBV5-1 TRBD1 CASSSTWTGNTEAFF TGCGCCAGCAGCTCAACCTGGACAGGTAACACTGAAGCTTTCTTT
TRBJ2-7 many TRBV11-2 - CASSLSQGTEQYF TGTGCCAGCAGCTTAAGTCAGGGTACGGAGCAGTACTTC
TRBJ2-1 many TRBV29-1 - CSVERYNEQFF TGCAGCGTTGAACGGTACAATGAGCAGTTCTTC
TRBJ1-1 many TRBV28 TRBD1 CASRIAGGAWNTEAFF TGTGCCAGCAGGATAGCAGGGGGCGCTTGGAACACTGAAGCTTTCTTT
TRBJ2-5 many TRBV28 TRBD2 CASSSSTSGQETQYF TGTGCCAGCAGCTCCTCCACTAGCGGCCAAGAGACCCAGTACTTC
TRBJ2-1 few TRBV7-6 - CASSLALWTENNEQFF TGTGCCAGCAGCTTAGCGCTTTGGACAGAAAATAATGAGCAGTTCTTC
TRBJ1-3 - TRBV19 - CASSIVETNGNTIYF TGTGCCAGTAGTATCGTGGAGACAAATGGAAACACCATATATTTT
TRBJ2-5 many TRBV18 TRBD1 CASSPPQGAGETQYF TGTGCCAGCTCACCACCCCAGGGGGCAGGAGAGACCCAGTACTTC
TRBJ1-1 many TRBV6-1 - CASWSYRDTEAFF TGTGCCAGCTGGTCCTACAGGGACACTGAAGCTTTCTTT
TRBJ2-5 many TRBV20-1 - CSAAIGGKETQYF TGCAGTGCCGCCATTGGGGGCAAGGAGACCCAGTACTTC
TRBJ2-3 - TRBV5-1 TRBD2 CASSLERGGDTQYF TGCGCCAGCAGCTTGGAGCGGGGGGGAGATACGCAGTATTTT
TRBJ1-1 large TRBV13 - CASSLGPGRGAFF TGTGCCAGCAGCTTAGGCCCGGGACGAGGAGCTTTCTTT
TRBJ2-3 many TRBV27 - CASTDKWGTDTQYF TGTGCCAGCACCGACAAATGGGGCACAGATACGCAGTATTTT
TRBJ1-1 many TRBV3-1 - CASSQESPYTEAFF TGTGCCAGCAGCCAAGAATCCCCTTACACTGAAGCTTTCTTT
TRBJ1-2 - TRBV6-2/TRBV6-3 - CASSYSWQGDYGYTF TGTGCCAGCAGTTACTCTTGGCAGGGTGACTATGGCTACACCTTC
TRBJ1-2 many TRBV3-1 - CASSPYTEDYYGYTF TGTGCCAGCAGCCCATACACGGAAGACTACTATGGCTACACCTTC
TRBJ2-2 few TRBV12-3/TRBV12-4 TRBD1 CASSQGAGDTGELFF TGTGCCAGCAGTCAGGGGGCTGGTGACACCGGGGAGCTGTTTTTT
TRBJ2-7 many TRBV27 - CASSLAETRAEQYF TGTGCCAGCAGTTTGGCCGAAACCCGGGCCGAGCAGTACTTC
TRBJ2-3 many TRBV11-2 TRBD2 CASSPTSGPTDTQYF TGTGCCAGCAGCCCGACTAGCGGACCCACAGATACGCAGTATTTT
TRBJ1-4 few TRBV7-9 - CASSLVDEEKLFF TGTGCCAGCAGCTTAGTGGACGAGGAAAAACTGTTTTTT
TRBJ2-3 few TRBV2 TRBD2 CASSLLAGGTDTQYF TGTGCCAGCAGTTTGTTAGCGGGAGGCACAGATACGCAGTATTTT
TRBJ2-1 few TRBV9 TRBD2 CASSEGLAYHNEQFF TGTGCCAGCAGCGAGGGACTAGCGTATCACAATGAGCAGTTCTTC